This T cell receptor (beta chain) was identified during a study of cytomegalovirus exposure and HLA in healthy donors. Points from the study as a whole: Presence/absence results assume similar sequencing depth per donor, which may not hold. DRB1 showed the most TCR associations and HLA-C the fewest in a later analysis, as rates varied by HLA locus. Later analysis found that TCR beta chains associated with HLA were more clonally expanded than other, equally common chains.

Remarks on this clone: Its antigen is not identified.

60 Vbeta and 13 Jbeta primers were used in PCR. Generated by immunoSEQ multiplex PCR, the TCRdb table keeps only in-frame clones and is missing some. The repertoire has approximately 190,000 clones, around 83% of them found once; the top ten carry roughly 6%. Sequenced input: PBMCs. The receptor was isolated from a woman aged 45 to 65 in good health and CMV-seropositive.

This CDR3 reads CASSQSSQKDYGYTF. CDR3 nucleotides: TGCGCCAGCAGTCAATCGTCACAGAAAGACTATGGCTACACCTTC. The V call is TRBV23-1, the J call TRBJ1-2, with unresolved D. TRBV23-1 has ORF status, its function being uncertain. The length of the CDR3 is 15 residues. The V end lost 0 bases, the J end lost 3 bases, and 11 bases lay between the germline ends.